This T cell receptor beta chain is drawn from a study of shared clonotypes between healthy human individuals. Trimming stripped 5 bases from V and 0 bases from J, with 11 bases between. Germline lookup yields CDR1 GTSNPN and CDR2 SVGIG (reference sequence). The CDR3 covers 14 residues. Some clones are missing from TCRdb's copy, which holds only in-frame ones; the method was immunoSEQ multiplex PCR. The repertoire holds 850,000 to 1,200,000 clones, with about 75% as singletons. The TCR was taken from a man in his late teens or twenties in good health. The chain employs TRBV30 and TRBJ2-1; D is perhaps TRBD2 (6 bases). The material sequenced was memory CD4+ T cells sorted from blood. As to subset: CD45RA-negative fraction. The CDR3 loop reads CAWLAVSSYNEQFF. The CDR3 DNA reads as TGTGCCTGGTTAGCGGTGAGCTCCTACAATGAGCAGTTCTTC.